This T cell receptor beta chain was captured in a study of blood T cell repertoires in COVID-19. Sequencing used immunoSEQ multiplex PCR; TCRdb keeps in-frame clones, though not all of them. The data contain about 73,000 clones, roughly 90% of them singletons. Germline lookup yields CDR1 KGHSH and CDR2 LQKENI. This CDR3 region has 16 residues. Trimming removed 3 bases at V and 1 base at J, with 15 bases between. This chain connects TRBV18 to TRBJ1-1; D remains unclear. The sequence derives from a woman aged 80 or over with active or convalescent COVID-19. Sequenced input: peripheral blood. The CDR3 DNA sequence: TGTGCCAGCTCACCGGTGAAGCGCCTACGGAACACTGAAGCTTTCTTT. It is translated as CASSPVKRLRNTEAFF.